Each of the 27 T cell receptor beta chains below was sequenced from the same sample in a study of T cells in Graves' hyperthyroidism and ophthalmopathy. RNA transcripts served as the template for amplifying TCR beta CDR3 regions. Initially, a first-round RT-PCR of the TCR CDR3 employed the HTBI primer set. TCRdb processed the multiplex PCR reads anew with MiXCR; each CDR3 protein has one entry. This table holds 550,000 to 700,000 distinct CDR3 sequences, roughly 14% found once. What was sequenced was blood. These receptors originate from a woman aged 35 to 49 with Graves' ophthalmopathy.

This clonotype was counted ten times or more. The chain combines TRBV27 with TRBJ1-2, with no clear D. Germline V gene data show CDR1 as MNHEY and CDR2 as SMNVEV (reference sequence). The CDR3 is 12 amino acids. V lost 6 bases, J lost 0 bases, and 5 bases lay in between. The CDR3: CASRDANYGYTF. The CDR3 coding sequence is TGTGCCAGCAGAGATGCTAACTATGGCTACACCTTC.

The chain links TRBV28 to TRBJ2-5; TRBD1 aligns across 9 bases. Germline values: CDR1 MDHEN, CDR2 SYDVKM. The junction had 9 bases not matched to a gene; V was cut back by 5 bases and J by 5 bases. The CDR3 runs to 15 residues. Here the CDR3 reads CASSPGTGHGETQYF. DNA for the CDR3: TGTGCCAGCAGTCCCGGGACAGGGCATGGTGAGACCCAGTACTTC. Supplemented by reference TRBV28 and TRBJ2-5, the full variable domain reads DVKVTQSSRYLVKRTGEKVFLECVQDMDHENMFWYRQDPGLGLRLIYFSYDVKMKEKGDIPEGYSVSREKKERFSLILESASTNQTSMYLCASSPGTGHGETQYFGPGTRLLVL.

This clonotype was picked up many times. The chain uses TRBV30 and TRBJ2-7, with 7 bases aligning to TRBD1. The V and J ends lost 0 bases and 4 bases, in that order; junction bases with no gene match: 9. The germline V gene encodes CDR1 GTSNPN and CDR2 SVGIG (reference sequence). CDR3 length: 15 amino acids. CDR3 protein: CAWSVQERGRYEQYF. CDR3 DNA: TGTGCCTGGAGTGTACAGGAGAGGGGGCGGTACGAGCAGTACTTC.

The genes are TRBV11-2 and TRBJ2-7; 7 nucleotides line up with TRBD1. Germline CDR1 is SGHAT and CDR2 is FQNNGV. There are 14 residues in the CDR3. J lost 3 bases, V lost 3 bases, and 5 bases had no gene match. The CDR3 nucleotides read TGTGCCAGCAGCTTTCTTTCAGGGGGCTACGAGCAGTACTTC. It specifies CASSFLSGGYEQYF.

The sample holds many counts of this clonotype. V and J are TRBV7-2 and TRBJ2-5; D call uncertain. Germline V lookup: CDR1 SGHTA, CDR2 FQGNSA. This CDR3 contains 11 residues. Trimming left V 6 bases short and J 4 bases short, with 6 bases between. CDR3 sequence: CASSKRETQYF. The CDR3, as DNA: TGTGCCAGCAGTAAAAGAGAGACCCAGTACTTC.

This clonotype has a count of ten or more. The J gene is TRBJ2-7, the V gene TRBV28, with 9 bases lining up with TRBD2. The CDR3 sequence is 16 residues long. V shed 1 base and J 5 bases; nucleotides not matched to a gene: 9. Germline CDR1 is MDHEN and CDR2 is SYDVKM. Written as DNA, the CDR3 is TGTGCCAGCAGTTTATTAGTAGCGGGAGAGGATGACGAGCAGTACTTC. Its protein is CASSLLVAGEDDEQYF.

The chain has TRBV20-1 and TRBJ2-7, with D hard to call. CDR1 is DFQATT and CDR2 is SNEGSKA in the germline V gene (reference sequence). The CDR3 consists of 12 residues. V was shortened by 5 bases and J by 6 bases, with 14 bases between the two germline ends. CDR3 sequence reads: CSAPSLGLEQYF. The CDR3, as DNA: TGCAGTGCTCCAAGCCTGGGTCTCGAGCAGTACTTC.

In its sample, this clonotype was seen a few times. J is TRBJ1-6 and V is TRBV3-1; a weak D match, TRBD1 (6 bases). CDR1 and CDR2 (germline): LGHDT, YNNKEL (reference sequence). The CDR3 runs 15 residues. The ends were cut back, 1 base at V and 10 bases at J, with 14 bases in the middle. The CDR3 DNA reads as TGTGCCAGCAGCCAAGTTATAGGGAGGGGGTCACCCCTCCACTTT. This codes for CASSQVIGRGSPLHF.

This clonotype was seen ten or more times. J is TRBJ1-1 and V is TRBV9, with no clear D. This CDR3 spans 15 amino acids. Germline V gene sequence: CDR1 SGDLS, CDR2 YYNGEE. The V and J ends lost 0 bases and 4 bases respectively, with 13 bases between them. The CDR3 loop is CASSVAMGKGTEAFF. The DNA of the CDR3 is TGTGCCAGCAGCGTAGCTATGGGGAAGGGCACTGAAGCTTTCTTT.

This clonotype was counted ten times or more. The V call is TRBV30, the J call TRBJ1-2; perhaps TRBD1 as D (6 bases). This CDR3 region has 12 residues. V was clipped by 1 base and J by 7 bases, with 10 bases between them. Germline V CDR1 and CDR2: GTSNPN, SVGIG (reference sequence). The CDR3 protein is CAWSGVGAGYTF. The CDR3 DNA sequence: TGTGCCTGGAGTGGTGTGGGGGCTGGCTACACCTTC.

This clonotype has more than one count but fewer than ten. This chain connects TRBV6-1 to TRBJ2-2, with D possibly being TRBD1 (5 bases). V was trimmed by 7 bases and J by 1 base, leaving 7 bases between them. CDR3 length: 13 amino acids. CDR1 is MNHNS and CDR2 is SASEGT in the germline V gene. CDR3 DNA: TGTGCCAGCACCACAGGGAACACCGGGGAGCTGTTTTTT. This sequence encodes CASTTGNTGELFF.

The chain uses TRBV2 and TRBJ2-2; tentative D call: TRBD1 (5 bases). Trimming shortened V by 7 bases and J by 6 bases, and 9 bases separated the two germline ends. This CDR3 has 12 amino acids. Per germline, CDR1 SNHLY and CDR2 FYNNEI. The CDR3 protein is CASKQVAGELFF. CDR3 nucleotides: TGTGCCAGCAAACAGGTGGCCGGGGAGCTGTTTTTT.

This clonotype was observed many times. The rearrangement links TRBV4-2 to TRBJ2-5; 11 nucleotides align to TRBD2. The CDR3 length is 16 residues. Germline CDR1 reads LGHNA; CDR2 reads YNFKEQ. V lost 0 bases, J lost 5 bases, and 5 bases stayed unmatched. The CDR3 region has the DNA TGTGCCAGCAGCCAAGAACTAGCGGGAGCTGCGGAGACCCAGTACTTC. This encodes CASSQELAGAAETQYF.

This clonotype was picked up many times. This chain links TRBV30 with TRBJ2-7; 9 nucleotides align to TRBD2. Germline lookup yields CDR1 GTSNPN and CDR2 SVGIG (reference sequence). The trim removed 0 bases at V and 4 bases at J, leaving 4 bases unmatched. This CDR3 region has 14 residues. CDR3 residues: CAWSVTSGLYEQYF. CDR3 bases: TGTGCCTGGAGTGTAACTAGCGGGTTATACGAGCAGTACTTC.

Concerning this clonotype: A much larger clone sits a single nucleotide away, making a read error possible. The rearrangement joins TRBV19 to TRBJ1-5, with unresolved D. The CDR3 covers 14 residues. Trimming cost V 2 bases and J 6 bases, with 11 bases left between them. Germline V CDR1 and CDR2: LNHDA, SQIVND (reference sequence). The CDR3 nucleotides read TGTGCCAGTAGTATAATACATGGTACTCAGCCCCAGCATTTT. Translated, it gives CASSIIHGTQPQHF. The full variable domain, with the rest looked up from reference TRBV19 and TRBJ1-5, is DGGITQSPKYLFRKEGQNVTLSCEQNLNHDAMYWYRQDPGQGLRLIYYSQIVNDFQKGDIAEGYSVSREKKESFPLTVTSAQKNPTAFYLCASSIIHGTQPQHFGDGTRLSIL.

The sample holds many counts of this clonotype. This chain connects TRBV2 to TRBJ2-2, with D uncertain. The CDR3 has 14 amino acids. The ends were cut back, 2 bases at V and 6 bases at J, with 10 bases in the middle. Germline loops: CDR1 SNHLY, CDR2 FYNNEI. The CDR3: CASSESRRSGELFF. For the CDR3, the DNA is TGTGCCAGCAGTGAATCGCGGCGTTCCGGGGAGCTGTTTTTT.

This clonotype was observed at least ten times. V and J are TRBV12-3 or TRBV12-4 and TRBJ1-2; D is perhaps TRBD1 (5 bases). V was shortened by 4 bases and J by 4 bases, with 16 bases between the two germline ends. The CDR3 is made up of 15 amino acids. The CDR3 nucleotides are TGTGCCAGCAGTTCCTATATCGCTGACAGCTATGGCTACACCTTC. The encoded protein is CASSSYIADSYGYTF.

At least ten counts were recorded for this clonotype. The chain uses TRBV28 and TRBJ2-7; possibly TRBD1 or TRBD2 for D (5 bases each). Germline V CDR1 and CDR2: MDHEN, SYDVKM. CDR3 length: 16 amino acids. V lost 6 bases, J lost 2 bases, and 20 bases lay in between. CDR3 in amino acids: CASSDPTRVGAYEQYF. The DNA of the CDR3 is TGTGCCAGCAGCGATCCTACACGGGTGGGGGCCTACGAGCAGTACTTC. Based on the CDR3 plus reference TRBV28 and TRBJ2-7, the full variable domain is DVKVTQSSRYLVKRTGEKVFLECVQDMDHENMFWYRQDPGLGLRLIYFSYDVKMKEKGDIPEGYSVSREKKERFSLILESASTNQTSMYLCASSDPTRVGAYEQYFGPGTRLTVT.

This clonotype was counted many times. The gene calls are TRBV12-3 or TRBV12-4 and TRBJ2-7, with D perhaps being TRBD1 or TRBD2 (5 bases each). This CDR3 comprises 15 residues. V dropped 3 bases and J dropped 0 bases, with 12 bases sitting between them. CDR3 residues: CASSLGDGLSYEQYF. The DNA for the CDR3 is TGTGCCAGCAGTTTGGGGGACGGCCTCTCCTACGAGCAGTACTTC.

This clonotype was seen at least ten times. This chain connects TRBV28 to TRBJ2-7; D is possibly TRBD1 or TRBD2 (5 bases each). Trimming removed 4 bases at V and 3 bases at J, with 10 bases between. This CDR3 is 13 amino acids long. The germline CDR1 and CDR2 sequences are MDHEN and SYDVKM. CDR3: CASSYGDLYEQYF. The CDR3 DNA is TGTGCCAGCAGTTATGGGGACCTCTACGAGCAGTACTTC.

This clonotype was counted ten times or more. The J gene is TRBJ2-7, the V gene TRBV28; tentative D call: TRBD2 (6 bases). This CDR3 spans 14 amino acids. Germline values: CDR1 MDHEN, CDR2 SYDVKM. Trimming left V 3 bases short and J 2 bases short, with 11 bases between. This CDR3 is CASSLGRSTYEQYF. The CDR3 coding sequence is TGTGCCAGCAGTTTGGGGAGGAGCACCTACGAGCAGTACTTC. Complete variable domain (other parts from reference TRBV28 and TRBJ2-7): DVKVTQSSRYLVKRTGEKVFLECVQDMDHENMFWYRQDPGLGLRLIYFSYDVKMKEKGDIPEGYSVSREKKERFSLILESASTNQTSMYLCASSLGRSTYEQYFGPGTRLTVT.

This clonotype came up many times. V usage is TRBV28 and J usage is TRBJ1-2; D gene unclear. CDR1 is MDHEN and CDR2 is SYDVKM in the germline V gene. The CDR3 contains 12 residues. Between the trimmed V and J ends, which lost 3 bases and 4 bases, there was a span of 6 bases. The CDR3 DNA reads TGTGCCAGCAGTTTGCGGGTCTATGGCTACACCTTC. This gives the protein CASSLRVYGYTF.

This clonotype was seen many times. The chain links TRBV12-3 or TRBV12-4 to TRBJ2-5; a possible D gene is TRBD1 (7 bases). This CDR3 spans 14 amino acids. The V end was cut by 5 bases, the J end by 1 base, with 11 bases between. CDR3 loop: CASSAGTAQETQYF. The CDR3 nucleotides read TGTGCCAGCAGTGCGGGGACAGCCCAAGAGACCCAGTACTTC.

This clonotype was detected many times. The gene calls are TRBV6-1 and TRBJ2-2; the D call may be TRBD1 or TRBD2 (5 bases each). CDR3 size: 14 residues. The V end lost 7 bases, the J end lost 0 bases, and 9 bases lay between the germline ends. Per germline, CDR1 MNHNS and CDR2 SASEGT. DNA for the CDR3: TGTGCCAGCACCCGGGGCTCGAACACCGGGGAGCTGTTTTTT. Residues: CASTRGSNTGELFF.

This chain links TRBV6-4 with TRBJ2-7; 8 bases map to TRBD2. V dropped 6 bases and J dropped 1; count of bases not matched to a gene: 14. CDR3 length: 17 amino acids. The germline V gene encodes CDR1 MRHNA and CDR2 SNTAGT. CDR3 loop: CASSDDPLAGKSYEQYF. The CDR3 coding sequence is TGTGCCAGCAGCGACGACCCATTAGCGGGAAAGTCCTACGAGCAGTACTTC.

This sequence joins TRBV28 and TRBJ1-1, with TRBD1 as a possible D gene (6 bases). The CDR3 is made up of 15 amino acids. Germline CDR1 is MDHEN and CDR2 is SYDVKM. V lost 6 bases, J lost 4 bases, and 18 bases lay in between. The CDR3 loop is CASSDPTGATTEAFF. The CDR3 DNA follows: TGTGCCAGCAGCGACCCGACGGGGGCGACCACTGAAGCTTTCTTT.

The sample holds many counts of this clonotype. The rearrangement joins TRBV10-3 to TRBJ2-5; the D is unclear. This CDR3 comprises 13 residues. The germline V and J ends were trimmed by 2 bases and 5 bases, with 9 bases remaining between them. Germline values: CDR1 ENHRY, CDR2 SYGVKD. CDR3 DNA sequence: TGTGCCATCAGTGAGCTGCCGTGGGAGACCCAGTACTTC. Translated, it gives CAISELPWETQYF.